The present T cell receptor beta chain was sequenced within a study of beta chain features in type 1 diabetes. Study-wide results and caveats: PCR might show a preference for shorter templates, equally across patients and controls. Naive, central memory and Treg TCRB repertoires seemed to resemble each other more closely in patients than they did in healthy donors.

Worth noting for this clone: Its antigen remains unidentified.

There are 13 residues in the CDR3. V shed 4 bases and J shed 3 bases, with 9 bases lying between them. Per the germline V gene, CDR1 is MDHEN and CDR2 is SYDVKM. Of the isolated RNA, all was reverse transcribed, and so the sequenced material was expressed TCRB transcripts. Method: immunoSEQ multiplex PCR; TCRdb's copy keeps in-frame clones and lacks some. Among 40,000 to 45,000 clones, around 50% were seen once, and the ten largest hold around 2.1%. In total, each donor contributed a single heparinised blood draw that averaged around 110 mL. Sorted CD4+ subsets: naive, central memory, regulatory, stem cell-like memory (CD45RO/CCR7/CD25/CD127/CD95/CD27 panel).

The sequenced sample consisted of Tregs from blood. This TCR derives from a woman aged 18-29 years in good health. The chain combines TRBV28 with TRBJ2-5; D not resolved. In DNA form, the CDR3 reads TGTGCCAGCAGTTCCCACTTGGAAGAGACCCAGTACTTC. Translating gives CASSSHLEETQYF.